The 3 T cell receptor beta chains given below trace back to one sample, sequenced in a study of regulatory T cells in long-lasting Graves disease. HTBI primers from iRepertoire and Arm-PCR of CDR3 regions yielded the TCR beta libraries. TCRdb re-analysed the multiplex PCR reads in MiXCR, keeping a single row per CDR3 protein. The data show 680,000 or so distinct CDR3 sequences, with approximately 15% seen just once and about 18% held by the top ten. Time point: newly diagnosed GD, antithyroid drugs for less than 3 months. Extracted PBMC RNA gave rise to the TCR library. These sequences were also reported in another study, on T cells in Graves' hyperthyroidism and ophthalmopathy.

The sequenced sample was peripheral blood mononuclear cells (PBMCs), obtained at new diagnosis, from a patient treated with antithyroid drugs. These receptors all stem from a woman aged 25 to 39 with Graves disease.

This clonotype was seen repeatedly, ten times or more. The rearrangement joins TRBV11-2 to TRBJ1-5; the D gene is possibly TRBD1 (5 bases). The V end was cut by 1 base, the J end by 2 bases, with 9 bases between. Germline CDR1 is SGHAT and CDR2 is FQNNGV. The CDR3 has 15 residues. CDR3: CASSLGRAGNQPQHF. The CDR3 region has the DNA TGTGCCAGCAGCTTAGGCAGGGCAGGCAATCAGCCCCAGCATTTT.

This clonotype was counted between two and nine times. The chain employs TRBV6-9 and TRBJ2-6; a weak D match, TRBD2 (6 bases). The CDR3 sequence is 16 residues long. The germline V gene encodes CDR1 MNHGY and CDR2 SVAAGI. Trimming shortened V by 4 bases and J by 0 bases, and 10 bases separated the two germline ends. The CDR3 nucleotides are TGTGCCAGCAGTTCGTCGGGAGACTCTGGGGCCAACGTCCTGACTTTC. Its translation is CASSSSGDSGANVLTF.

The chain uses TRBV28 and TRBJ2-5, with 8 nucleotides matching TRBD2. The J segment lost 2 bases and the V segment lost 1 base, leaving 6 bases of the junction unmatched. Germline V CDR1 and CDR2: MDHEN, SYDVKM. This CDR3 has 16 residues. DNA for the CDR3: TGTGCCAGCAGTTTATTGGGGACTAGTCGACAAGAGACCCAGTACTTC. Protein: CASSLLGTSRQETQYF. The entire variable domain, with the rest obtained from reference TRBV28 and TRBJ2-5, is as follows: DVKVTQSSRYLVKRTGEKVFLECVQDMDHENMFWYRQDPGLGLRLIYFSYDVKMKEKGDIPEGYSVSREKKERFSLILESASTNQTSMYLCASSLLGTSRQETQYFGPGTRLLVL.